Below are 29 T cell receptor beta chains sequenced from a single sample in a study of blood T cells in healthy people across ages. Primed by a sample-barcoded 5' primer and a J-beta primer mix, a second PCR proceeded for 7 to 11 cycles. TCRdb redid the calling of the 5' RACE reads with MiXCR, one entry per CDR3 protein. Among some 1,800,000 distinct CDR3 sequences listed, approximately 40% were seen once. The material sequenced was blood. Receptors were obtained from a human donor in good health.

This clonotype was counted a few times. The J gene is TRBJ2-1, the V gene TRBV4-1; 7 positions agree with TRBD1. V trimming: 4 bases; J trimming: 8 bases; junction bases outside the gene matches: 11. The CDR3 spans 15 residues. In germline, CDR1 is MGHRA, CDR2 YSYEKL. The CDR3 coding sequence is TGCGCCAGCAGCCGTTCGACAGGGAAGAAGGATGAGCAGTTCTTC. This gives the protein CASSRSTGKKDEQFF.

This clonotype was detected a few times. The gene calls are TRBV7-3 and TRBJ2-6, with 9 nucleotides matching TRBD1. From germline, CDR1 is SGHTA and CDR2 FQGTGA. Losses at the gene ends were 3 bases for V and 10 bases for J; bases not matched to a gene: 7. The CDR3 runs to 15 residues. The DNA of the CDR3 is TGTGCCAGCAGCTTGGAGGGACAGGGATATAACGTCCTGACTTTC. Residues: CASSLEGQGYNVLTF.

The rearrangement uses TRBV2 and TRBJ2-1; a weak D match, TRBD2 (6 bases). The germline V gene has CDR1 SNHLY and CDR2 FYNNEI. The CDR3 has 15 residues. Trimming removed 1 base from V and 14 bases from J, with 21 bases in between. CDR3 coding DNA: TGTGCCAGCAGTGAAGGCGGGGCGGCGCGGTTAGAGAAGTTCTTC. Protein sequence: CASSEGGAARLEKFF.

This clonotype turned up a few times. This chain uses TRBV11-2 with TRBJ2-5; no reliable D call. The V end lost 9 bases, the J end lost 3 bases, and 14 bases lay between the germline ends. This CDR3 spans 13 amino acids. Germline V gene data show CDR1 as SGHAT and CDR2 as FQNNGV. The CDR3 DNA follows: TGTGCCAGTAGCCCTTGGTGGGAAGAGACCCAGTACTTC. This sequence encodes CASSPWWEETQYF.

J is TRBJ1-2 and V is TRBV6-5, with D possibly being TRBD1 (6 bases). This CDR3 has 14 residues. CDR1 and CDR2 from the germline V gene are MNHEY and SVGAGI. V lost 0 bases and J 4 bases, leaving 9 bases between the germline ends. The CDR3 is CASSYSAGVYGYTF. The CDR3 DNA follows: TGTGCCAGCAGTTACTCCGCAGGGGTCTATGGCTACACCTTC.

J is TRBJ1-5 and V is TRBV12-3 or TRBV12-4, with TRBD1 matching 7 bases. With 5 bases clipped from V and 1 base from J, the junction kept 11 bases outside the gene matches. The CDR3 sequence is 17 residues long. The CDR3 DNA reads as TGTGCCAGCAGTCCCCAATTACAGGGGTTGAGCAATCAGCCCCAGCATTTT. This codes for CASSPQLQGLSNQPQHF.

J is TRBJ1-2 and V is TRBV9; 7 positions agree with TRBD1. The length of the CDR3 is 15 residues. Losses at the gene ends were 0 bases for V and 2 bases for J; bases not matched to a gene: 4. Per the germline V gene, CDR1 is SGDLS and CDR2 is YYNGEE. The CDR3: CASSVALGQNYGYTF. CDR3 coding DNA: TGTGCCAGCAGCGTAGCCCTGGGACAGAACTATGGCTACACCTTC. The entire variable domain, with the rest obtained from reference TRBV9 and TRBJ1-2, is as follows: DSGVTQTPKHLITATGQRVTLRCSPRSGDLSVYWYQQSLDQGLQFLIQYYNGEERAKGNILERFSAQQFPDLHSELNLSSLELGDSALYFCASSVALGQNYGYTFGSGTRLTVV.

The rearrangement uses TRBV29-1 and TRBJ2-3, with a weak D call TRBD1 (6 bases). CDR1 is SQVTM and CDR2 is ANQGSEA in the germline V gene. The germline V and J ends were trimmed by 6 bases and 2 bases, with 18 bases remaining between them. The length of the CDR3 is 15 residues. For the CDR3, the DNA is TGCAGCGTCGGGTGGATGGGGGCACCCACAGATACGCAGTATTTT. Its translation is CSVGWMGAPTDTQYF.

This clonotype came up a few times. The gene calls are TRBV3-1 and TRBJ1-2; the D gene is possibly TRBD1 (6 bases). The CDR3 totals 14 residues. V lost 2 bases to trimming and J lost 8 bases, with 15 bases between them. Germline V gives CDR1 LGHDT, CDR2 YNNKEL (reference sequence). The CDR3 nucleotides read TGTGCCAGCAGCCAAAACAGGGAGACGACAGGCTACACCTTC. Its translation: CASSQNRETTGYTF.

This clonotype came up a few times. J is TRBJ2-5 and V is TRBV5-1; TRBD2 matches at 12 bases. The CDR3 is 17 amino acids. J gave up 5 bases and V 4 bases, and 12 bases lay outside the gene matches. Germline V gene sequence: CDR1 SGHRS, CDR2 YFSETQ. CDR3 bases: TGCGCCAGCAGCCTCGGACAAGCGGGACTAGCGGGCGAGACCCAGTACTTC. Its translation is CASSLGQAGLAGETQYF.

This rearrangement joins TRBV12-3 or TRBV12-4 to TRBJ1-2; D remains ambiguous. The ends were cut back, 4 bases at V and 5 bases at J, with 11 bases in the middle. The CDR3 spans 13 residues. The CDR3: CASSSGRPYGYTF. The CDR3, as DNA: TGTGCCAGCAGTTCCGGACGGCCTTATGGCTACACCTTC.

The rearrangement uses TRBV7-2 and TRBJ2-3; TRBD2 aligns across 7 bases. CDR1 is SGHTA and CDR2 is FQGNSA in the germline V gene. This CDR3 has 15 amino acids. The V and J ends lost 4 bases and 2 bases, in that order; junction bases with no gene match: 6. The CDR3 coding sequence is TGTGCCAGCAGCTCAATGGGAGGGGTCACAGATACGCAGTATTTT. Protein: CASSSMGGVTDTQYF.

This clonotype came up a few times. CDR3 bases: TGTGCCAGCAGCACCGGAGGGACAGGGGAGTTCTCTGGGGCCAACGTCCTGACTTTC. This sequence encodes CASSTGGTGEFSGANVLTF. V usage is TRBV7-9 and J usage is TRBJ2-6, with TRBD1 matching 10 bases. Per the germline V gene, CDR1 is SEHNR and CDR2 is FQNEAQ (reference sequence). The CDR3 is made up of 19 amino acids. The trim removed 5 bases at V and 0 bases at J, leaving 10 bases unmatched. The full variable domain, with the rest looked up from reference TRBV7-9 and TRBJ2-6, is DTGVSQNPRHKITKRGQNVTFRCDPISEHNRLYWYRQTLGQGPEFLTYFQNEAQLEKSRLLSDRFSAERPKGSFSTLEIQRTEQGDSAMYLCASSTGGTGEFSGANVLTFGAGSRLTVL.

This clonotype was observed a handful of times. The chain joins TRBV7-8 to TRBJ1-2; D is uncertain. This CDR3 has 14 amino acids. Per germline, CDR1 SGHVS and CDR2 FQNEAQ. Trimming left V 0 bases short and J 6 bases short, with 11 bases between. The CDR3 nucleotides read TGTGCCAGCAGCTTAGCCGCATCAGGAAATGGCTACACCTTC. Translation gives CASSLAASGNGYTF.

The gene calls are TRBV3-1 and TRBJ1-4; weak D call: TRBD1 (5 bases). The CDR3 runs 15 residues. Germline CDR1 and CDR2: LGHDT and YNNKEL (reference sequence). Trimming stripped 4 bases from V and 2 bases from J, with 11 bases between. CDR3 protein: CASSLLRGTNEKLFF. CDR3 DNA sequence: TGTGCCAGCAGCCTCCTCCGGGGGACTAATGAAAAACTGTTTTTT.

The chain recombines TRBV9 with TRBJ2-5; D remains unclear. There are 14 residues in the CDR3. V dropped 4 bases and J dropped 2 bases, with 12 bases sitting between them. CDR1 is SGDLS, CDR2 YYNGEE, per germline. The CDR3 is CASSQVGRQETQYF. The CDR3, as DNA: TGTGCCAGCAGCCAAGTAGGCAGACAAGAGACCCAGTACTTC.

V and J are TRBV7-9 and TRBJ1-1; a possible D gene is TRBD1 (6 bases). The CDR3 sequence is 17 residues long. CDR1 and CDR2 from the germline V gene are SEHNR and FQNEAQ (reference sequence). V lost 4 bases and J lost 0, with 18 bases in between. Written as DNA, the CDR3 is TGTGCCAGCAGCTCACTTTTGGGGGGCCTCATGAACACTGAAGCTTTCTTT. It yields the protein CASSSLLGGLMNTEAFF.

V usage is TRBV20-1 and J usage is TRBJ1-1; TRBD1 might be the D (5 bases). V dropped 1 base and J dropped 11 bases, with 17 bases sitting between them. Per the germline V gene, CDR1 is DFQATT and CDR2 is SNEGSKA (reference sequence). CDR3 length: 13 amino acids. CDR3 protein: CSARATSGREAFF. The CDR3 DNA reads as TGCAGTGCTAGAGCAACATCAGGCAGGGAGGCTTTCTTT.

The CDR3: CASSTKVPGNTIYF. CDR3 DNA: TGTGCCAGCAGCACGAAGGTCCCTGGAAACACCATATATTTT. This chain links TRBV7-9 with TRBJ1-3; D remains unclear. Per germline, CDR1 SEHNR and CDR2 FQNEAQ (reference sequence). The CDR3 has 14 amino acids. V dropped 5 bases and J dropped 2 bases, with 10 bases sitting between them.

This clonotype was observed a handful of times. The chain has TRBV5-1 and TRBJ1-1, with unresolved D. The V end lost 0 bases, the J end lost 5 bases, and 8 bases lay between the germline ends. The germline gives CDR1 SGHRS, CDR2 YFSETQ. The CDR3 consists of 13 residues. The CDR3: CASSLAAETEAFF. In DNA form, the CDR3 reads TGCGCCAGCAGCTTGGCGGCCGAGACTGAAGCTTTCTTT.

The DNA of the CDR3 is TGTGCCAGCAGTTTATATGGAAGGAGCAATCAGCCCCAGCATTTT. Amino acid sequence: CASSLYGRSNQPQHF. The rearrangement joins TRBV27 to TRBJ1-5, with unresolved D. Germline V CDR1 and CDR2: MNHEY, SMNVEV (reference sequence). Between the trimmed V and J ends, which lost 1 base and 1 base, there was a span of 8 bases. The CDR3 contains 15 residues.

The chain joins TRBV11-2 to TRBJ2-4; D gene unclear. The germline V and J ends were trimmed by 5 bases and 11 bases, with 13 bases remaining between them. Germline CDR1 SGHAT, CDR2 FQNNGV. The CDR3 extends over 12 amino acids. The chain's CDR3 is CASSLPVDVQYF. DNA of the CDR3: TGTGCCAGCAGCCTACCGGTAGACGTTCAGTACTTC. Supplemented by reference TRBV11-2 and TRBJ2-4, the full variable domain reads EAGVAQSPRYKIIEKRQSVAFWCNPISGHATLYWYQQILGQGPKLLIQFQNNGVVDDSQLPKDRFSAERLKGVDSTLKIQPAKLEDSAVYLCASSLPVDVQYFGAGTRLSVL.

This clonotype has just a few counts. The chain combines TRBV29-1 with TRBJ1-2; D might be TRBD1 (6 bases). The CDR3 runs to 13 residues. With 5 bases removed from V and 2 bases from J, the gap between germline ends came to 12 bases. Germline V gene sequence: CDR1 SQVTM, CDR2 ANQGSEA. CDR3 sequence: CSVRRDTNYGYTF. CDR3 sequence (DNA): TGCAGCGTTCGTCGGGACACCAACTATGGCTACACCTTC. Combining the CDR3 with reference TRBV29-1 and TRBJ1-2 gives the whole variable domain SAVISQKPSRDICQRGTSLTIQCQVDSQVTMMFWYRQQPGQSLTLIATANQGSEATYESGFVIDKFPISRPNLTFSTLTVSNMSPEDSSIYLCSVRRDTNYGYTFGSGTRLTVV.

This clonotype has more than one count but fewer than ten. This chain connects TRBV27 to TRBJ2-7; 7 bases line up with TRBD1. The trim removed 6 bases at V and 3 bases at J, leaving 11 bases unmatched. Germline CDR1 and CDR2: MNHEY and SMNVEV (reference sequence). The CDR3 runs 15 residues. The CDR3 DNA is TGTGCCAGCAGAACCTCCGGGACAGCAGTCTACGAGCAGTACTTC. Translating it yields CASRTSGTAVYEQYF.

This sequence joins TRBV6-2 or TRBV6-3 and TRBJ2-4, with D uncertain. The V gene lost 9 bases and the J gene lost 0 bases, with 21 bases spanning the gap. CDR1 is MNHEY, CDR2 SVGEGT, per germline. The CDR3 is made up of 17 amino acids. CDR3 bases: TGTGCCAGGACACGTTCGTTCTACCGTGGAGCCAAAAACATTCAGTACTTC. This gives the protein CARTRSFYRGAKNIQYF.

The chain carries TRBV28 and TRBJ1-5; D unresolved. The germline V gene has CDR1 MDHEN and CDR2 SYDVKM. Trimming removed 7 bases at V and 9 bases at J, with 16 bases between. The CDR3 is 13 residues long. The CDR3 protein is CASTPGGYSPQHF. CDR3 in DNA: TGTGCCAGCACCCCCGGAGGGTATTCGCCCCAGCATTTT. Filled out from reference TRBV28 and TRBJ1-5, the complete variable domain reads DVKVTQSSRYLVKRTGEKVFLECVQDMDHENMFWYRQDPGLGLRLIYFSYDVKMKEKGDIPEGYSVSREKKERFSLILESASTNQTSMYLCASTPGGYSPQHFGDGTRLSIL.

The V call is TRBV24-1, the J call TRBJ2-3; TRBD2 agrees at 12 bases. This CDR3 comprises 20 residues. In germline, CDR1 is KGHDR, CDR2 SFDVKD. The trim removed 4 bases at V and 1 base at J, leaving 14 bases unmatched. Written as DNA, the CDR3 is TGTGCCACCAGTGACCCCCGACTAGCGGGGGTTCTGAGGGGCACAGATACGCAGTATTTT. Translation gives CATSDPRLAGVLRGTDTQYF.

This clonotype was counted a few times. This sequence joins TRBV6-2 or TRBV6-3 and TRBJ2-1; D is undetermined. The V end lost 2 bases, the J end lost 9 bases, and 11 bases lay between the germline ends. The CDR3 runs 13 residues. Germline CDR1 MNHEY, CDR2 SVGEGT. CDR3 sequence: CASSYIGVGEQFF. The CDR3, as DNA: TGTGCCAGCAGTTACATCGGCGTTGGTGAGCAGTTCTTC.

This clonotype was detected a few times. V is TRBV20-1 and J is TRBJ2-1; 12 bases are shared with TRBD2. CDR1 is DFQATT and CDR2 is SNEGSKA in the germline V gene (reference sequence). This CDR3 has 15 residues. The CDR3 DNA reads TGCAGCACTAACACCGGGACTAGCGGGTACAATGAGCAGTTCTTC. Protein sequence: CSTNTGTSGYNEQFF.